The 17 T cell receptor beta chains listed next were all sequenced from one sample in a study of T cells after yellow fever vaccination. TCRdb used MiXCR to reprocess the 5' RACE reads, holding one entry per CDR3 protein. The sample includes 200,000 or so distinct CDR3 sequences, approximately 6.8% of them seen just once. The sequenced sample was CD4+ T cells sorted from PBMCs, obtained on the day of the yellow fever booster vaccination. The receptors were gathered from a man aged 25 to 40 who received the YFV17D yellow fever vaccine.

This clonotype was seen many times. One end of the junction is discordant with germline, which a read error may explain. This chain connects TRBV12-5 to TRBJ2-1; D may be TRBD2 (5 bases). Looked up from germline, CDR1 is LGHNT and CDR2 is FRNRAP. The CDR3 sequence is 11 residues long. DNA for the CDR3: TGTGCTAGTGCTTTTGCCGGACTCGGTAGTTGG. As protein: CASAFAGLGSW.

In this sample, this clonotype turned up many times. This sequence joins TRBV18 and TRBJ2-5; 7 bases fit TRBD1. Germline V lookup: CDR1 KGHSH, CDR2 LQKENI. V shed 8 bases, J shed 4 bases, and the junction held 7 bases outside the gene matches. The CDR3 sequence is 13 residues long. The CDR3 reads CASSPRQGETQYF. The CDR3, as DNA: TGTGCCAGCAGCCCCCGACAGGGAGAGACCCAGTACTTC.

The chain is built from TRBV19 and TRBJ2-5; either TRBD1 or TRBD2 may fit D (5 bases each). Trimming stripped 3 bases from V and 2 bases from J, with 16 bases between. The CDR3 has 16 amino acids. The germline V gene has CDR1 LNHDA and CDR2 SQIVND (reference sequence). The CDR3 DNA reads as TGTGCCAGTAGTATCTGGGACGGAAATTCTCAAGAGACCCAGTACTTC. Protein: CASSIWDGNSQETQYF. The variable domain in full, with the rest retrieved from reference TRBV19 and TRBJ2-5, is DGGITQSPKYLFRKEGQNVTLSCEQNLNHDAMYWYRQDPGQGLRLIYYSQIVNDFQKGDIAEGYSVSREKKESFPLTVTSAQKNPTAFYLCASSIWDGNSQETQYFGPGTRLLVL.

In nucleotides, the CDR3 is TGTGCCAGCAGCCTTGGGACCGTTACTCAGTTCTTC. Amino acids: CASSLGTVTQFF. The V call is TRBV11-2, the J call TRBJ2-1, with D perhaps matching TRBD1 or TRBD2 (5 bases each). Germline V gene lookup returns CDR1 SGHAT and CDR2 FQNNGV. V was cut by 5 bases and J by 13 bases, with 15 bases left in between. The CDR3 sequence is 12 residues long.

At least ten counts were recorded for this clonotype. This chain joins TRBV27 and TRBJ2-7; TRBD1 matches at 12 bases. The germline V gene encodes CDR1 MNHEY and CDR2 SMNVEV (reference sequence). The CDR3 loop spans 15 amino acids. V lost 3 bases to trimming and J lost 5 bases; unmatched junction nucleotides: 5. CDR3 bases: TGTGCCAGCAGTTTCGGGACAGGGGGCTACAACGAGCAGTACTTC. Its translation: CASSFGTGGYNEQYF.

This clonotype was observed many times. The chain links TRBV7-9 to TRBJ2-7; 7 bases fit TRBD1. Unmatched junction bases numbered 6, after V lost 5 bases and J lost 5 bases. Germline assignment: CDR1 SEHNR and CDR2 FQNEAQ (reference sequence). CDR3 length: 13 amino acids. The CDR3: CASSRDRVNEQYF. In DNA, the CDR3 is TGTGCCAGCAGCCGAGACAGGGTCAACGAGCAGTACTTC.

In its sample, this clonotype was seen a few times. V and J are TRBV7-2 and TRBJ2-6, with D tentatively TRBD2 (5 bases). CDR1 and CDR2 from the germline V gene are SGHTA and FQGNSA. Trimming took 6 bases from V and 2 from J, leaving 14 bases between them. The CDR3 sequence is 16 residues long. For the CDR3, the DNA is TGTGCCAGCAGTGTAGCTTCCGGGACTGGGGCCAACGTCCTGACTTTC. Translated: CASSVASGTGANVLTF.

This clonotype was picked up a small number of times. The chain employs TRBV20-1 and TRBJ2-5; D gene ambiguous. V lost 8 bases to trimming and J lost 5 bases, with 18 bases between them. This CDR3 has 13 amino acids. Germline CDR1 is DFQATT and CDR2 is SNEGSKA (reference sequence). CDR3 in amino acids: CSSFFPPSETQYF. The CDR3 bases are TGCAGTTCCTTCTTTCCCCCGTCGGAGACCCAGTACTTC.

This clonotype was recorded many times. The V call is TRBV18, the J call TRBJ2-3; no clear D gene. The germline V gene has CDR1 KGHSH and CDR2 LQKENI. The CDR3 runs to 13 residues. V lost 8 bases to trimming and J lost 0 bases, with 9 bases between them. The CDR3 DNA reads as TGTGCCAGCAGCCCGCCCAGCACAGATACGCAGTATTTT. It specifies CASSPPSTDTQYF.

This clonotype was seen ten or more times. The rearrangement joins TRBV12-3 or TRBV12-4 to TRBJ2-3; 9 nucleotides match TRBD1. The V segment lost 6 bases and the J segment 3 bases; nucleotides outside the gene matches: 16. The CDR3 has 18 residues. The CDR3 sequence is CASSNSGGGTGRTDTQYF. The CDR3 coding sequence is TGTGCCAGCAGCAACTCTGGGGGAGGGACAGGGCGTACAGATACGCAGTATTTT.

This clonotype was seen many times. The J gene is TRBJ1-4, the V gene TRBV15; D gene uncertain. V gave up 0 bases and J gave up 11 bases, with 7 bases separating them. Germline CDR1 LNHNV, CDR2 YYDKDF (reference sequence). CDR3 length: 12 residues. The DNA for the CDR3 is TGTGCCACCAGCAGAGATCAAGGGAAACTGTTTTTT. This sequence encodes CATSRDQGKLFF.

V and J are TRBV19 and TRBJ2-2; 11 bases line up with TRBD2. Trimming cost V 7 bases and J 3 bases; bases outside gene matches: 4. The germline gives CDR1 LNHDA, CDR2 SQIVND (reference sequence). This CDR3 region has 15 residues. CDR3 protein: CASTRTSGYTGELFF. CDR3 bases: TGTGCCAGTACCCGGACTAGCGGGTACACCGGGGAGCTGTTTTTT.

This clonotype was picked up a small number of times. The CDR3 here is CASSPSSQFNTEAFF. The CDR3 DNA follows: TGTGCCAGCTCACCCTCGTCTCAGTTTAACACTGAAGCTTTCTTT. This chain joins TRBV18 and TRBJ1-1; D is unclear. Germline V lookup: CDR1 KGHSH, CDR2 LQKENI. The CDR3 runs to 15 residues. Trimming took 3 bases from V and 2 from J, leaving 13 bases between them.

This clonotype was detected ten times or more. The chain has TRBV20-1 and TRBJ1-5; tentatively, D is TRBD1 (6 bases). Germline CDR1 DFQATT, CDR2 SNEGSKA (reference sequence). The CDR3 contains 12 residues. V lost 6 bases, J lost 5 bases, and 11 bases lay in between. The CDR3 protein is CSANQGYQPQHF. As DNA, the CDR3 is TGCAGTGCCAATCAGGGGTATCAGCCCCAGCATTTT.

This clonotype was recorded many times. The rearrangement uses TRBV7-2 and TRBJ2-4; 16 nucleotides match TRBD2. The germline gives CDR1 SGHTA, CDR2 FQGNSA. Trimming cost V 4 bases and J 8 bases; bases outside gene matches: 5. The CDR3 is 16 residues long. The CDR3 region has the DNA TGTGCCAGCAGCTACGGGACTAGCGGGAGGGCAGACATTCAGTACTTC. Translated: CASSYGTSGRADIQYF.

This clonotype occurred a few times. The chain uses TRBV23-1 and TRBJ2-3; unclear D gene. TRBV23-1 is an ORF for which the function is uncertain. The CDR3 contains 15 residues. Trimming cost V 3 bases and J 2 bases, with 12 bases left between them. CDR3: CASSHPTYFTDTQYF. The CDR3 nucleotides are TGCGCCAGCAGTCACCCCACCTATTTCACAGATACGCAGTATTTT.

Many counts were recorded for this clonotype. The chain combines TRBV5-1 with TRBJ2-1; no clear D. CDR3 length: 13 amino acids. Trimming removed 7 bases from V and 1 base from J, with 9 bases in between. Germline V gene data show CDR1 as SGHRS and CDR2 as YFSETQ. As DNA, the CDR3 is TGCGCCAGCGCCCCGGTTTCCTACAATGAGCAGTTCTTC. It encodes CASAPVSYNEQFF.